Detailed here is one T cell receptor beta chain. The data belong to a study of T-cell memory formation after mild COVID-19. TCRdb independently ran MiXCR on the 5' RACE reads; one entry per CDR3 protein. Of about 340,000 distinct CDR3 sequences detected, roughly 20% appear once; the ten largest clones hold roughly 21%. This clonotype originated in a man between 18 and 29 years old who had mild COVID-19 (a few samples of this study predate the infection). Cell type and time point are not known. The sequenced material came from PBMCs or a T cell subset sorted from them (not recorded which).

The CDR3 loop is CASSSWGLTYGYTF. The CDR3 DNA reads as TGTGCCAGCAGCTCCTGGGGGCTAACCTATGGCTACACCTTC. V usage is TRBV7-9 and J usage is TRBJ1-2; D may be TRBD1 (6 bases). Germline-derived CDR1 and CDR2 are SEHNR and FQNEAQ (reference sequence). V was trimmed by 4 bases and J by 4 bases, leaving 13 bases between them. The length of the CDR3 is 14 residues.